A single sample is the source of the 7 T cell receptor beta chains below, sequenced in a study of monozygotic twins with inflammatory bowel disease. TCRdb derives one entry per CDR3 protein from the 5' RACE reads, leaving out DNA. Its listing shows about 380,000 distinct CDR3 sequences. Material for sequencing was blood. The receptors derive from a human donor with ulcerative colitis or Crohn's disease, or a healthy co-twin of an affected twin (not recorded which).

The V and J genes are TRBV27 and TRBJ1-1; TCRdb reports TRBD1, a call that lacks DNA to check it against. CDR3 size: 15 residues. Germline V lookup: CDR1 MNHEY, CDR2 SMNVEV (reference sequence). The CDR3 spells CASSQERGWNTEAFF.

V gene TRBV20-1 combines with J gene TRBJ2-2; TCRdb's assignment of TRBD1 cannot be checked, as there is no DNA. Germline V gene sequence: CDR1 DFQATT, CDR2 SNEGSKA (reference sequence). This CDR3 region has 16 residues. This CDR3 reads CSARDQVAGVGGELFF.

This chain uses TRBV27 with TRBJ1-2; TCRdb's D call, TRBD1, is unchecked because there is no DNA. Germline V gene data show CDR1 as MNHEY and CDR2 as SMNVEV (reference sequence). The CDR3 totals 14 residues. The CDR3 loop is CASSLSGTGDGYTF.

The chain joins TRBV20-1 to TRBJ1-1; TCRdb lists TRBD1, though no DNA is available to test this call. The germline CDR1 and CDR2 sequences are DFQATT and SNEGSKA (reference sequence). CDR3 size: 16 residues. CDR3 sequence reads: CSASWGAGRVNTEAFF.

The chain joins TRBV19 to TRBJ1-2; TCRdb's assignment of TRBD1 cannot be checked, as there is no DNA. The CDR3 is made up of 15 amino acids. The V gene's germline CDR1 is LNHDA and CDR2 SQIVND (reference sequence). CDR3 loop: CASTIGTGEHYGYTF. The whole variable domain, remainder taken from reference TRBV19 and TRBJ1-2, is DGGITQSPKYLFRKEGQNVTLSCEQNLNHDAMYWYRQDPGQGLRLIYYSQIVNDFQKGDIAEGYSVSREKKESFPLTVTSAQKNPTAFYLCASTIGTGEHYGYTFGSGTRLTVV.

The rearrangement links TRBV5-1 to TRBJ2-4. CDR1 and CDR2 (germline): SGHRS, YFSETQ. The CDR3 extends over 16 amino acids. CDR3 in amino acids: CASSLAPELAKNIQYF.

The genes are TRBV29-1 and TRBJ2-6; the TRBD2 assignment by TCRdb is unverifiable without DNA. This CDR3 region has 22 residues. Germline V lookup: CDR1 SQVTM, CDR2 ANQGSEA. The CDR3 protein is CSVVLVSLPGLAGQSGANVLTF.